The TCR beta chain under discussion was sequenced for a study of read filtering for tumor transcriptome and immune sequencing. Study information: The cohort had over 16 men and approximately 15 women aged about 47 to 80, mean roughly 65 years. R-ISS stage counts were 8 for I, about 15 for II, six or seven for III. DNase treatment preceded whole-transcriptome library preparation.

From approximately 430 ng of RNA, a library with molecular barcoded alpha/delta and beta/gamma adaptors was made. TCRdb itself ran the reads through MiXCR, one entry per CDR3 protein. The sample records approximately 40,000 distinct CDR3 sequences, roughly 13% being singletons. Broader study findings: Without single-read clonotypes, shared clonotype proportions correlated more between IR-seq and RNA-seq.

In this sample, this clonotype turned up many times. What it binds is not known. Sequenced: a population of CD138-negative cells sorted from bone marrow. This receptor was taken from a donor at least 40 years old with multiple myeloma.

The CDR3 here is CASSQDFRGGSSYEQYF. CDR3 bases: TGCGCCAGCAGCCAAGATTTTAGAGGGGGGAGCTCCTACGAGCAGTACTTC. The gene calls are TRBV4-3 and TRBJ2-7; tentatively, D is TRBD1 or TRBD2 (6 bases each). There are 17 residues in the CDR3. V shed 0 bases and J shed 0 bases, with 15 bases lying between them. Germline V lookup: CDR1 LGHNA, CDR2 YSLEER.